This T cell receptor (beta chain) was obtained from a study of CDR3 diversity in severe acne. This clonotype was detected many times. Using its own MiXCR run on the PCR reads, TCRdb lists one record per CDR3 protein. This sample has more than 85,000 distinct CDR3 sequences, with 45% to 50% found just once. The germline CDR1 and CDR2 sequences are LNHDA and SQIVND (reference sequence). The trim removed 5 bases at V and 5 bases at J, leaving 8 bases unmatched. The CDR3 has 14 amino acids. The V and J genes are TRBV19 and TRBJ2-5, with TRBD2 identical over 7 bases. Specimen: blood. The sequence was obtained from a male donor with severe acne vulgaris. CDR3 region: CASSPGGRVETQYF. Written as DNA, the CDR3 is TGTGCCAGTAGTCCTGGTGGGAGGGTGGAGACCCAGTACTTC.